What follows are 26 T cell receptor beta chains derived from one specimen sequenced in a study of blood T cell repertoires in COVID-19. The method was immunoSEQ multiplex PCR; TCRdb's version includes in-frame clones alone and lacks a portion of them. The table shows 75,000 to 85,000 clones, with 80% to 90% occurring only once. Sequencing input: peripheral blood. The receptors originated from a man aged 50 to 59 with active COVID-19.

This chain uses TRBV5-1 with TRBJ2-1; TRBD1 aligns across 10 bases. Germline CDR1 SGHRS, CDR2 YFSETQ. This CDR3 comprises 16 residues. V shed 4 bases, J shed 2 bases, and the junction held 6 bases outside the gene matches. CDR3 nucleotide sequence: TGCGCCAGCAGCGCGGGACAGGGGCGGGCCTACAATGAGCAGTTCTTC. This sequence encodes CASSAGQGRAYNEQFF. The whole variable domain, remainder taken from reference TRBV5-1 and TRBJ2-1, is KAGVTQTPRYLIKTRGQQVTLSCSPISGHRSVSWYQQTPGQGLQFLFEYFSETQRNKGNFPGRFSGRQFSNSRSEMNVSTLELGDSALYLCASSAGQGRAYNEQFFGPGTRLTVL.

This clone was seen just once. The V call is TRBV5-1, the J call TRBJ2-7; 10 bases are a match to TRBD2. This CDR3 region has 14 residues. Germline-derived CDR1 and CDR2 are SGHRS and YFSETQ. V trimming: 4 bases; J trimming: 5 bases; junction bases outside the gene matches: 6. Here the CDR3 reads CASSAGTSVHEQYF. CDR3 sequence (DNA): TGCGCCAGCAGCGCCGGGACTAGCGTCCACGAGCAGTACTTC.

This chain uses TRBV19 with TRBJ2-7, with TRBD2 matching 14 bases. The CDR3 runs 15 residues. The germline gives CDR1 LNHDA, CDR2 SQIVND (reference sequence). The junction had 2 bases not matched to a gene; V was cut back by 6 bases and J by 1 base. CDR3 bases: TGTGCCAGTAGAGGGACTAGCGGGAGTTCCTACGAGCAGTACTTC. Translating it yields CASRGTSGSSYEQYF.

This rearrangement joins TRBV7-7 to TRBJ2-7; 9 bases line up with TRBD1. CDR1 is SSHAT and CDR2 is FNYEAQ in the germline V gene (reference sequence). V shed 3 bases, J shed 5 bases, and the junction held 2 bases outside the gene matches. The CDR3 loop spans 13 amino acids. This CDR3 reads CASSFGTGNEQYF. CDR3 in DNA: TGTGCCAGCAGCTTTGGGACAGGGAACGAGCAGTACTTC.

The chain recombines TRBV2 with TRBJ1-5; 7 positions agree with TRBD1. The CDR3 is 16 residues long. Looked up from germline, CDR1 is SNHLY and CDR2 is FYNNEI. V dropped 6 bases and J dropped 4; count of bases not matched to a gene: 12. This chain's CDR3 is CASSPESGQYNQPQHF. Written as DNA, the CDR3 is TGTGCCAGCAGCCCTGAATCGGGACAGTATAATCAGCCCCAGCATTTT.

V and J are TRBV2 and TRBJ1-2; 7 nucleotides align to TRBD1. The length of the CDR3 is 14 residues. V was pared by 5 bases and J by 3 bases, with 6 bases of the junction left unmatched. Looked up from germline, CDR1 is SNHLY and CDR2 is FYNNEI. CDR3 in amino acids: CASSPGGSHYGYTF. DNA of the CDR3: TGTGCCAGCAGTCCAGGGGGGAGTCACTATGGCTACACCTTC.

CDR3 in amino acids: CASGSTGVSNQPQHF. The CDR3 DNA follows: TGTGCTAGTGGTAGCACAGGGGTTAGCAATCAGCCCCAGCATTTT. The chain couples TRBV12-5 to TRBJ1-5; TRBD1 matches at 7 bases. This CDR3 has 15 amino acids. J lost 0 bases, V lost 5 bases, and 4 bases had no gene match. The germline V gene has CDR1 LGHNT and CDR2 FRNRAP.

The rearrangement joins TRBV25-1 to TRBJ2-7, with 11 bases lining up with TRBD2. V shed 6 bases and J 6 bases; nucleotides not matched to a gene: 7. There are 14 residues in the CDR3. From germline, CDR1 is MGHDK and CDR2 SYGVNS. The CDR3 coding sequence is TGTGCCAGCAGATCTCTGCTAGCGGGAGGCGAGCAGTACTTC. Translated, it gives CASRSLLAGGEQYF.

The gene calls are TRBV27 and TRBJ2-3, with 9 bases matching TRBD2. Germline V gene data show CDR1 as MNHEY and CDR2 as SMNVEV (reference sequence). CDR3 length: 15 residues. Germline trimming cut 3 bases from V and 1 base from J; bases unmatched to any gene: 2. The CDR3 spells CASSFKRGGTDTQYF. CDR3 in DNA: TGTGCCAGCAGTTTTAAGCGGGGGGGCACAGATACGCAGTATTTT.

The chain employs TRBV12-3 or TRBV12-4 and TRBJ1-1; D gene uncertain. Trimming took off 2 bases at V and 8 bases at J, with 12 bases between the two ends. This CDR3 is 13 amino acids long. Here the CDR3 reads CASSLRTVEEAFF. In nucleotides, the CDR3 is TGTGCCAGCAGTTTACGGACTGTCGAAGAAGCTTTCTTT.

This sequence joins TRBV4-2 and TRBJ2-5; 9 positions agree with TRBD2. The germline CDR1 and CDR2 sequences are LGHNA and YNFKEQ. The V segment lost 1 base and the J segment 5 bases; nucleotides outside the gene matches: 8. The CDR3 length is 16 residues. The DNA for the CDR3 is TGTGCCAGCAGCCAAGGAGCTGGCGGGGGGGTGGAGACCCAGTACTTC. It is translated as CASSQGAGGGVETQYF.

This chain connects TRBV12-3 or TRBV12-4 to TRBJ2-1; 8 bases line up with TRBD1. V was pared by 8 bases and J by 4 bases, with 1 base of the junction left unmatched. The CDR3 is 12 amino acids. In DNA form, the CDR3 reads TGTGCCAGCTGGGACAGGTACAATGAGCAGTTCTTC. This sequence encodes CASWDRYNEQFF.

The rearrangement uses TRBV6-5 and TRBJ1-5; 9 bases line up with TRBD1. Germline CDR1 reads MNHEY; CDR2 reads SVGAGI. V was pared by 9 bases and J by 1 base, with 7 bases of the junction left unmatched. The CDR3 has 15 amino acids. The CDR3 loop reads CARETGGRSNQPQHF. DNA of the CDR3: TGTGCCAGAGAAACAGGGGGCCGAAGCAATCAGCCCCAGCATTTT.

In nucleotides, the CDR3 is TGTGCCAGCAGCCAAGACCTAGGACTAGCGGGAGGGCAGTACTTC. This gives the protein CASSQDLGLAGGQYF. The chain employs TRBV14 and TRBJ2-7; 14 positions match TRBD2. In germline, CDR1 is SGHDN, CDR2 FVKESK. V lost 0 bases and J lost 9; bases outside the gene matches: 4. The CDR3 contains 15 residues.

This sequence joins TRBV28 and TRBJ2-5; TRBD2 matches 11 bases. CDR1 MDHEN and CDR2 SYDVKM come from the germline V gene. V lost 5 bases to trimming and J lost 2 bases; unmatched junction nucleotides: 4. The CDR3 contains 15 residues. The CDR3 nucleotides read TGTGCCAGCAGTCCACTAGCGGGAGAGCAAGAGACCCAGTACTTC. This gives the protein CASSPLAGEQETQYF. Based on the CDR3 plus reference TRBV28 and TRBJ2-5, the full variable domain is DVKVTQSSRYLVKRTGEKVFLECVQDMDHENMFWYRQDPGLGLRLIYFSYDVKMKEKGDIPEGYSVSREKKERFSLILESASTNQTSMYLCASSPLAGEQETQYFGPGTRLLVL.

This sequence joins TRBV30 and TRBJ2-7; tentative D call: TRBD1 (6 bases). Germline V gene data show CDR1 as GTSNPN and CDR2 as SVGIG (reference sequence). Trimming stripped 0 bases from V and 4 bases from J, with 16 bases between. The CDR3 is made up of 15 amino acids. CDR3 coding DNA: TGTGCCTGGAGTGTGAAGACAGGAGCCTTGTACGAGCAGTACTTC. Translated, it gives CAWSVKTGALYEQYF.

The chain is built from TRBV6-2 or TRBV6-3 and TRBJ1-2; D not certain. This CDR3 is 13 amino acids long. Trimming removed 5 bases from V and 0 bases from J, with 7 bases in between. Germline V gives CDR1 MNHEY, CDR2 SVGEGT. Written as DNA, the CDR3 is TGTGCCAGCAGTCGCGATCCTAACTATGGCTACACCTTC. Its translation is CASSRDPNYGYTF.

The rearrangement uses TRBV11-3 and TRBJ2-7; D perhaps matches TRBD1 (6 bases). The germline gives CDR1 SGHNT, CDR2 YENEEA. The CDR3 length is 15 residues. Deletions cut 5 bases from V and 5 bases from J, with 19 bases between. CDR3 DNA sequence: TGTGCCAGCAGCCTAGGGTCAGGGGCGCTCAACGAGCAGTACTTC. Protein: CASSLGSGALNEQYF.

The V call is TRBV7-2, the J call TRBJ1-3, with D possibly matching TRBD1 (5 bases). Germline V lookup: CDR1 SGHTA, CDR2 FQGNSA. V shed 5 bases and J shed 2 bases, with 19 bases lying between them. This CDR3 region has 17 residues. This chain's CDR3 is CASSPHSGEIAGNTIYF. CDR3 sequence (DNA): TGTGCCAGCAGCCCCCATTCGGGGGAGATCGCTGGAAACACCATATATTTT.

V is TRBV2 and J is TRBJ2-5; TRBD2 is a possible D gene (5 bases). The CDR3 runs to 12 residues. Per germline, CDR1 SNHLY and CDR2 FYNNEI. V was pared by 6 bases and J by 2 bases, with 7 bases between. DNA for the CDR3: TGTGCCAGCAGCGGACTTCAAGAGACCCAGTACTTC. It translates to CASSGLQETQYF. Together with reference TRBV2 and TRBJ2-5, the CDR3 gives the full variable domain: EPEVTQTPSHQVTQMGQEVILRCVPISNHLYFYWYRQILGQKVEFLVSFYNNEISEKSEIFDDQFSVERPDGSNFTLKIRSTKLEDSAMYFCASSGLQETQYFGPGTRLLVL.

This clone was counted only a few times. The chain is built from TRBV30 and TRBJ2-3; D might be TRBD1 (5 bases). Looked up from germline, CDR1 is GTSNPN and CDR2 is SVGIG (reference sequence). The CDR3 loop spans 16 amino acids. V lost 1 base and J lost 5, with 19 bases in between. CDR3 nucleotide sequence: TGTGCCTGGAGTGGGCTTCGGACACGGCGTGTAGATACGCAGTATTTT. Its translation is CAWSGLRTRRVDTQYF.

The rearrangement uses TRBV4-2 and TRBJ1-6; possible D gene TRBD1, 6 bases. The CDR3 extends over 16 amino acids. Trimming took 1 base from V and 11 from J, leaving 18 bases between them. From germline, CDR1 is LGHNA and CDR2 YNFKEQ. CDR3 in DNA: TGTGCCAGCAGCCAAGGCCAGGATCAGGGGAGGGCACCCCTCCACTTT. Its protein product is CASSQGQDQGRAPLHF.

This chain connects TRBV19 to TRBJ1-2; TRBD1 is a possible D gene (5 bases). The CDR3 has 15 residues. Germline CDR1 LNHDA, CDR2 SQIVND (reference sequence). Deletions cut 5 bases from V and 2 bases from J, with 15 bases between. CDR3 nucleotides: TGTGCCAGTAGTCCTACGGCGGGGGGGAACTATGGCTACACCTTC. As protein: CASSPTAGGNYGYTF. Full variable domain (rest looked up from reference TRBV19 and TRBJ1-2): DGGITQSPKYLFRKEGQNVTLSCEQNLNHDAMYWYRQDPGQGLRLIYYSQIVNDFQKGDIAEGYSVSREKKESFPLTVTSAQKNPTAFYLCASSPTAGGNYGYTFGSGTRLTVV.

V gene TRBV4-3 combines with J gene TRBJ1-4, with D uncertain. Trimming pared 0 bases from V and 4 bases from J, leaving 15 bases between. Germline values: CDR1 LGHNA, CDR2 YSLEER. The CDR3 extends over 17 amino acids. The CDR3 DNA reads as TGCGCCAGCAGCCAAGATAATTGGACTCCTGATAATGAAAAACTGTTTTTT. It codes for CASSQDNWTPDNEKLFF.

This chain links TRBV2 with TRBJ1-2, with D possibly being TRBD1 (5 bases). V was pared by 9 bases and J by 6 bases, with 20 bases between. Germline-derived CDR1 and CDR2 are SNHLY and FYNNEI. The CDR3 consists of 14 residues. The CDR3 is CARGGRNTLNGYTF. The DNA for the CDR3 is TGTGCCAGGGGGGGTCGGAATACTCTTAATGGCTACACCTTC.

J is TRBJ2-3 and V is TRBV7-2; D is perhaps TRBD2 (6 bases). The CDR3 is made up of 15 amino acids. Germline assignment: CDR1 SGHTA and CDR2 FQGNSA. The ends were cut back, 1 base at V and 1 base at J, with 9 bases in the middle. DNA for the CDR3: TGTGCCAGCAGCTTAGAGGGGACTGGCACAGATACGCAGTATTTT. Translated: CASSLEGTGTDTQYF.